Below are 21 T cell receptor beta chains sequenced from a single sample in a study of T-cell memory formation after mild COVID-19. TCRdb itself ran the 5' RACE reads through MiXCR, one entry per CDR3 protein. The sample consists of some 160,000 distinct CDR3 sequences, 10% to 15% of them appearing once. Input material: PBMCs or a T cell subset sorted from them (not recorded which). The receptors here all came from a man aged 18 to 35 who had mild COVID-19 (a few samples of this study predate the infection). Cell type and time point are not known.

A few counts support this clonotype. The V call is TRBV27, the J call TRBJ2-4; TRBD1 agrees at 8 bases. V dropped 6 bases and J dropped 8; count of bases not matched to a gene: 9. The CDR3 runs to 14 residues. In germline, CDR1 is MNHEY, CDR2 SMNVEV (reference sequence). As DNA, the CDR3 is TGTGCCAGCAGATCTCCGGACAGGGTGGACATTCAGTACTTC. It encodes CASRSPDRVDIQYF.

This clonotype was observed a handful of times. The chain links TRBV14 to TRBJ1-6, with D possibly being TRBD1 (5 bases). The germline V and J ends were trimmed by 1 base and 7 bases, with 11 bases remaining between them. Germline V gene lookup returns CDR1 SGHDN and CDR2 FVKESK. This CDR3 is built from 15 residues. The CDR3 sequence is CASSQVTGGNSPLHF. The CDR3 DNA reads as TGTGCCAGCAGCCAAGTGACGGGGGGGAATTCACCCCTCCACTTT.

This clonotype was counted only a few times. As DNA, the CDR3 is TGTGCCAGCAGAAATAGCGGGCCGAGCTCCTACGAGCAGTACTTC. This translates into CASRNSGPSSYEQYF. J is TRBJ2-7 and V is TRBV27; TRBD2 agrees at 7 bases. V lost 6 bases to trimming and J lost 0 bases; unmatched junction nucleotides: 8. The CDR3 extends over 15 amino acids. Germline CDR1 reads MNHEY; CDR2 reads SMNVEV (reference sequence).

The genes are TRBV6-2 or TRBV6-3 and TRBJ2-7; D is uncertain. The V gene's germline CDR1 is MNHEY and CDR2 SVGEGT. Deletions cut 6 bases from V and 0 bases from J, with 6 bases between. The CDR3 runs 12 residues. CDR3 protein: CASSALSYEQYV. The DNA of the CDR3 is TGTGCCAGCAGCGCCCTCTCCTACGAGCAGTACGTC.

In its sample, this clonotype was seen a few times. The chain links TRBV18 to TRBJ2-2; D unclear. Trimming shortened V by 0 bases and J by 1 base, and 6 bases separated the two germline ends. The CDR3 loop spans 15 amino acids. Germline V gives CDR1 KGHSH, CDR2 LQKENI. The CDR3 loop reads CASSPPGWNTGELFF. In DNA form, the CDR3 reads TGTGCCAGCTCACCACCAGGTTGGAACACCGGGGAGCTGTTTTTT. The full variable domain, completed using reference TRBV18 and TRBJ2-2, is NAGVMQNPRHLVRRRGQEARLRCSPMKGHSHVYWYRQLPEEGLKFMVYLQKENIIDESGMPKERFSAEFPKEGPSILRIQQVVRGDSAAYFCASSPPGWNTGELFFGEGSRLTVL.

The rearrangement links TRBV7-9 to TRBJ2-2; 16 bases line up with TRBD2. Trimming at V came to 6 bases and at J to 5 bases, leaving 6 bases not matched to a gene. CDR3 length: 17 residues. From germline, CDR1 is SEHNR and CDR2 FQNEAQ (reference sequence). The CDR3 DNA reads as TGTGCCAGCAGATCTCCGGGACTAGCGGGGGGGACCGGGGAGCTGTTTTTT. This gives the protein CASRSPGLAGGTGELFF.

This clonotype was counted between two and nine times. V gene TRBV5-1 combines with J gene TRBJ2-6; D may correspond to TRBD1 or TRBD2 (5 bases each). The CDR3 totals 18 residues. The germline V and J ends were trimmed by 4 bases and 2 bases, with 19 bases remaining between them. Germline assignment: CDR1 SGHRS and CDR2 YFSETQ. Here the CDR3 reads CASSQTGTRSAGANVLTF. The CDR3 DNA is TGCGCCAGCAGCCAAACCGGGACCCGATCGGCTGGGGCCAACGTCCTGACTTTC.

The chain uses TRBV10-3 and TRBJ2-5; D call uncertain. The V gene lost 4 bases and the J gene lost 1 base, with 10 bases spanning the gap. The CDR3 has 14 residues. The germline CDR1 and CDR2 sequences are ENHRY and SYGVKD. The CDR3 loop is CAISAQSPQETQYF. For the CDR3, the DNA is TGTGCCATCAGTGCCCAGTCCCCCCAAGAGACCCAGTACTTC.

This clonotype came up many times. The V and J genes are TRBV27 and TRBJ2-2; D remains ambiguous. The germline gives CDR1 MNHEY, CDR2 SMNVEV (reference sequence). V lost 5 bases and J lost 0, with 10 bases in between. This CDR3 is 15 amino acids long. The CDR3 loop reads CASSTNGPNTGELFF. DNA of the CDR3: TGTGCCAGCAGTACCAATGGGCCGAACACCGGGGAGCTGTTTTTT.

The CDR3 sequence: CASSSRSGNYNEQFF. As DNA, the CDR3 is TGTGCCAGCAGCTCGAGAAGCGGGAACTACAATGAGCAGTTCTTC. The chain combines TRBV7-3 with TRBJ2-1; 7 bases line up with TRBD2. In germline, CDR1 is SGHTA, CDR2 FQGTGA. The CDR3 has 15 amino acids. J lost 3 bases, V lost 4 bases, and 6 bases had no gene match.

The rearrangement uses TRBV4-2 and TRBJ1-3; no clear D. Germline lookup yields CDR1 LGHNA and CDR2 YNFKEQ. Trimming pared 1 base from V and 1 base from J, leaving 8 bases between. The CDR3 sequence is 15 residues long. In DNA, the CDR3 is TGTGCCAGCAGCCAAGGGACGGCTTCTGGAAACACCATATATTTT. Protein product: CASSQGTASGNTIYF.

This clonotype was counted a few times. This chain uses TRBV18 with TRBJ1-1; 7 nucleotides align to TRBD1. V shed 6 bases and J 0 bases; nucleotides not matched to a gene: 7. CDR3 size: 15 residues. Germline V gene lookup returns CDR1 KGHSH and CDR2 LQKENI. The CDR3 region is CASSRETGLNTEAFF. CDR3 in DNA: TGTGCCAGCTCCCGAGAGACAGGGTTGAACACTGAAGCTTTCTTT.

Note on this clonotype: A much more abundant neighbour one base away suggests this may be a read error. The chain carries TRBV7-2 and TRBJ2-5; D is undetermined. The CDR3 covers 14 residues. Germline loops: CDR1 SGHTA, CDR2 FQGNSA. CDR3 coding DNA: TGTGCCAGCAGCGTCGGGCAGGACCAAGAGACCAAGTACTTC. Amino acids: CASSVGQDQETKYF. Full variable domain (outside the CDR3, taken from reference TRBV7-2 and TRBJ2-5): GAGVSQSPSNKVTEKGKDVELRCDPISGHTALYWYRQSLGQGLEFLIYFQGNSAPDKSGLPSDRFSAERTGGSVSTLTIQRTQQEDSAVYLCASSVGQDQETKYFGPGTRLLVL.

The V gene is TRBV18, the J gene TRBJ2-7, with D possibly being TRBD2 (7 bases). Trimming took off 6 bases at V and 4 bases at J, with 19 bases between the two ends. The length of the CDR3 is 15 residues. Germline V gives CDR1 KGHSH, CDR2 LQKENI. CDR3 bases: TGTGCCAGCTCCCTAGGGGGGGCGTCTAATTACGAGCAGTACTTC. This codes for CASSLGGASNYEQYF.

This clonotype has a handful of counts. The genes are TRBV7-2 and TRBJ2-5; 12 positions agree with TRBD2. The CDR3 contains 17 residues. Germline V gene lookup returns CDR1 SGHTA and CDR2 FQGNSA. The V segment lost 5 bases and the J segment 5 bases; nucleotides outside the gene matches: 12. The CDR3 protein is CASSNAPSGGALETQYF. Written as DNA, the CDR3 is TGTGCCAGCAGCAACGCCCCTAGCGGGGGGGCCCTGGAGACCCAGTACTTC.

The CDR3 bases are TGCAGTGCTAGAGGAACTAGCGGTGATGAGCAGTTCTTC. Its protein is CSARGTSGDEQFF. The chain carries TRBV20-1 and TRBJ2-1; 8 nucleotides match TRBD2. CDR3 length equals 13 residues. The V and J ends lost 1 base and 8 bases, in that order; junction bases with no gene match: 4. Germline CDR1 DFQATT, CDR2 SNEGSKA (reference sequence).

This chain joins TRBV5-6 and TRBJ1-2, with a possible D match to TRBD1 (5 bases). Trimming removed 0 bases from V and 5 bases from J, with 14 bases in between. The CDR3 consists of 15 residues. The V gene's germline CDR1 is SGHDT and CDR2 YYEEEE. The CDR3 protein is CASSLGGEFGYGYTF. DNA of the CDR3: TGTGCCAGCAGCTTGGGGGGGGAGTTCGGGTATGGCTACACCTTC. Supplemented by reference TRBV5-6 and TRBJ1-2, the full variable domain reads DAGVTQSPTHLIKTRGQQVTLRCSPKSGHDTVSWYQQALGQGPQFIFQYYEEEERQRGNFPDRFSGHQFPNYSSELNVNALLLGDSALYLCASSLGGEFGYGYTFGSGTRLTVV.

Only a few counts were recorded for this clonotype. V is TRBV20-1 and J is TRBJ2-1; possibly TRBD1 for D (6 bases). CDR1 and CDR2 from the germline V gene are DFQATT and SNEGSKA (reference sequence). This CDR3 spans 14 amino acids. With 6 bases removed from V and 10 bases from J, the gap between germline ends came to 22 bases. Written as DNA, the CDR3 is TGCAGTGCGCCCAAACCGTACAGGGAACACGAGCAGTTCTTC. Protein product: CSAPKPYREHEQFF.

The sample holds a few counts of this clonotype. V usage is TRBV5-6 and J usage is TRBJ2-7; D not resolved. Germline CDR1 SGHDT, CDR2 YYEEEE. Deletions cut 3 bases from V and 0 bases from J, with 13 bases between. The CDR3 consists of 15 residues. CDR3 residues: CASSSRDFGSYEQYV. The CDR3 bases are TGTGCCAGCAGCTCTAGGGATTTCGGCTCCTACGAGCAGTACGTC.

This clonotype occurred a few times. The CDR3 bases are TGTGCCAGCAGCTGGAATTACTTGGACCACACTGAAGCTTTCTTT. Residues: CASSWNYLDHTEAFF. The genes are TRBV11-2 and TRBJ1-1, with D unclear. The V and J ends lost 4 bases and 3 bases respectively, with 15 bases between them. The CDR3 consists of 15 residues. Per the germline V gene, CDR1 is SGHAT and CDR2 is FQNNGV.

A few counts support this clonotype. J is TRBJ2-5 and V is TRBV20-1; 11 nucleotides agree with TRBD2. In germline, CDR1 is DFQATT, CDR2 SNEGSKA (reference sequence). Unmatched junction bases numbered 4, after V lost 7 bases and J lost 3 bases. The CDR3 contains 13 residues. Here the CDR3 reads CSVQGLAEETQYF. CDR3 DNA sequence: TGCAGTGTCCAGGGACTAGCGGAAGAGACCCAGTACTTC.